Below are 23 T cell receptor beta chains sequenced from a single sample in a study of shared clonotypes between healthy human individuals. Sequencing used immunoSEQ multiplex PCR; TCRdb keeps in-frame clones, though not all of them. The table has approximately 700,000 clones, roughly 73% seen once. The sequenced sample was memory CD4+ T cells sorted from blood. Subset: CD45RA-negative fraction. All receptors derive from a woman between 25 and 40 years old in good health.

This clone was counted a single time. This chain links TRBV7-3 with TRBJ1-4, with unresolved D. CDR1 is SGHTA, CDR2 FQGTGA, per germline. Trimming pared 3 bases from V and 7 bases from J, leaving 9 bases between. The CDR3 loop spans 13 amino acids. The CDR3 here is CASSLGRSEKLFF. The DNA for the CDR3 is TGTGCCAGCAGCTTGGGCAGAAGTGAAAAACTGTTTTTT.

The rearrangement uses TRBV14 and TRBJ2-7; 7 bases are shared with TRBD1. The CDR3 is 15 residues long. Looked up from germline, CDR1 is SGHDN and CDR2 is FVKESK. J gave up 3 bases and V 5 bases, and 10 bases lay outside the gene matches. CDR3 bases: TGTGCCAGCAGCGTAGGGGGACAGTTTCACTACGAGCAGTACTTC. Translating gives CASSVGGQFHYEQYF.

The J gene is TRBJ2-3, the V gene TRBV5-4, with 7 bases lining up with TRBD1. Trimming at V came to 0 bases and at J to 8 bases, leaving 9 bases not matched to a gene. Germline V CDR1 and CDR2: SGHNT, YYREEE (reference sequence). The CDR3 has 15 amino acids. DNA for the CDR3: TGTGCCAGCAGCTTGGGACAGGGCATGGGAGCTACGCAGTATTTT. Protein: CASSLGQGMGATQYF.

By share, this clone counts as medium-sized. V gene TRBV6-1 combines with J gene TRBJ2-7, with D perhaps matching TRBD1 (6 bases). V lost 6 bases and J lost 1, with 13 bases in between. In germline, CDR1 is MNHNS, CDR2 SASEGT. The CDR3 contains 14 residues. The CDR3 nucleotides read TGTGCCAGCAGCGTCATGGACAGATCCTACGAGCAGTACTTC. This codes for CASSVMDRSYEQYF.

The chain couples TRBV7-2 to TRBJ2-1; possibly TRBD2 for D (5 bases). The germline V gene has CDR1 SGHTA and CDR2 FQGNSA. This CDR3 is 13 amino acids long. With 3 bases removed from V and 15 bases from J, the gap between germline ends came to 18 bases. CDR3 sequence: CASSFRSRGGVFF. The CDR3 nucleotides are TGTGCCAGCAGCTTTCGCTCCCGGGGTGGGGTGTTCTTC.

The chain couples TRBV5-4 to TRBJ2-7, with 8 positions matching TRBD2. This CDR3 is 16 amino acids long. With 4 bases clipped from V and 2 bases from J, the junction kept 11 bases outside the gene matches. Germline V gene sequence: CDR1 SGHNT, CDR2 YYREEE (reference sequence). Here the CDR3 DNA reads TGTGCCAGCAGCCACCCCGGGGGGGCGGTAGCCTACGAGCAGTACTTC. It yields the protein CASSHPGGAVAYEQYF.

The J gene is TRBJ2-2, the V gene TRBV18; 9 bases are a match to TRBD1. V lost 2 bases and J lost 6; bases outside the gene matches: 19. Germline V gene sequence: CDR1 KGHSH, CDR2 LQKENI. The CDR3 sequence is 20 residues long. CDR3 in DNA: TGTGCCAGCTCACCATTCAGAACTCATTCCGGGACAGGGTCTGCCGGGGAGCTGTTTTTT. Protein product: CASSPFRTHSGTGSAGELFF. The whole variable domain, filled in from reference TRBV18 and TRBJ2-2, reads NAGVMQNPRHLVRRRGQEARLRCSPMKGHSHVYWYRQLPEEGLKFMVYLQKENIIDESGMPKERFSAEFPKEGPSILRIQQVVRGDSAAYFCASSPFRTHSGTGSAGELFFGEGSRLTVL.

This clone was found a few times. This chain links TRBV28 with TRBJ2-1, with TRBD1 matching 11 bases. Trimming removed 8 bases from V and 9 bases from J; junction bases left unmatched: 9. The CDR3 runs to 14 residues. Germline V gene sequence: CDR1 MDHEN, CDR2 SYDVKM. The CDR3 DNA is TGTGCCAGCGCCCGGGACAGGGGGTTCCGTGAGCAGTTCTTC. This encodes CASARDRGFREQFF.

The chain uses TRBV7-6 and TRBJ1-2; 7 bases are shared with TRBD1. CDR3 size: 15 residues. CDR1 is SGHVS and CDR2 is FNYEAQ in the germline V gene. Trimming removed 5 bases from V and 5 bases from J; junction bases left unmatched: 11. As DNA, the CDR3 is TGTGCCAGCAGCCCCTCGGGACAGTTACGGTATGGCTACACCTTC. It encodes CASSPSGQLRYGYTF.

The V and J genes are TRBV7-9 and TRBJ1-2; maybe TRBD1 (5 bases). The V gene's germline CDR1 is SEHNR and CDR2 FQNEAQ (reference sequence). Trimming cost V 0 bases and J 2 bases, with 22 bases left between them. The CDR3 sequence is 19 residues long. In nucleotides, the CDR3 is TGTGCCAGCAGCTTAGCAGCGCGGGACGGGACGGACCTGAACTATGGCTACACCTTC. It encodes CASSLAARDGTDLNYGYTF. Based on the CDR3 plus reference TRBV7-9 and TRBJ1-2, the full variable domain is DTGVSQNPRHKITKRGQNVTFRCDPISEHNRLYWYRQTLGQGPEFLTYFQNEAQLEKSRLLSDRFSAERPKGSFSTLEIQRTEQGDSAMYLCASSLAARDGTDLNYGYTFGSGTRLTVV.

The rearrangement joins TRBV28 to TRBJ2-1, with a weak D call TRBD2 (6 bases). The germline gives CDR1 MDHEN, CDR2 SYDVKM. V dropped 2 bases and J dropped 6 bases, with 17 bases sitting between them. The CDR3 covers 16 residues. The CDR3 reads CASSLIHGVGGNEQFF. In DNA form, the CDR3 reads TGTGCCAGCAGTTTAATCCACGGGGTCGGGGGCAATGAGCAGTTCTTC.

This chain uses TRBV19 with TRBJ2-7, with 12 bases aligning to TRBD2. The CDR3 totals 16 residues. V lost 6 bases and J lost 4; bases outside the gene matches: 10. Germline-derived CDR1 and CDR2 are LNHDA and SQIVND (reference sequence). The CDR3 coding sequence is TGTGCCAGTAGCCCCTCCCGGACTAGCGGGGCTTACGAGCAGTACTTC. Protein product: CASSPSRTSGAYEQYF.

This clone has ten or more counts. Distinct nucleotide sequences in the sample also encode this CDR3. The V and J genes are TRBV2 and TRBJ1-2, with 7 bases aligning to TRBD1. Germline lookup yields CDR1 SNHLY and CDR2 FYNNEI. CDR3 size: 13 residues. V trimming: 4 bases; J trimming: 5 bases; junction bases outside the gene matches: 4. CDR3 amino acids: CASSADREYGYTF. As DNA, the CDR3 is TGTGCCAGCAGTGCAGACAGGGAGTATGGCTACACCTTC. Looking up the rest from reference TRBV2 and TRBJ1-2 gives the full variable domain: EPEVTQTPSHQVTQMGQEVILRCVPISNHLYFYWYRQILGQKVEFLVSFYNNEISEKSEIFDDQFSVERPDGSNFTLKIRSTKLEDSAMYFCASSADREYGYTFGSGTRLTVV.

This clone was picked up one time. In nucleotides, the CDR3 is TGTGCCAGCAGTCCTCTTTCAGGTTCCCGGGACGTCTACGAGCAGTACTTC. Protein sequence: CASSPLSGSRDVYEQYF. J is TRBJ2-7 and V is TRBV28; D may be TRBD1 or TRBD2 (5 bases each). Germline assignment: CDR1 MDHEN and CDR2 SYDVKM. The CDR3 is 17 residues long. The ends were cut back, 5 bases at V and 3 bases at J, with 23 bases in the middle.

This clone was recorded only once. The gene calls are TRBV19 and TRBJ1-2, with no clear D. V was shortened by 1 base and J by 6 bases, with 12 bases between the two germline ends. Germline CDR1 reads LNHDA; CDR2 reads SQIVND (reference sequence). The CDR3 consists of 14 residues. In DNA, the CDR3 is TGTGCCAGTAGTATAGGCACTGGCAGCCATGGCTACACCTTC. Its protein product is CASSIGTGSHGYTF.

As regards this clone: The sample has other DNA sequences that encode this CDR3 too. CDR3: CSASRDHEQYF. CDR3 coding DNA: TGCAGTGCTAGTCGAGACCACGAGCAGTACTTC. This chain uses TRBV20-1 with TRBJ2-7; no clear D gene. Trimming stripped 3 bases from V and 5 bases from J, with 8 bases between. This CDR3 comprises 11 residues. From germline, CDR1 is DFQATT and CDR2 SNEGSKA (reference sequence).

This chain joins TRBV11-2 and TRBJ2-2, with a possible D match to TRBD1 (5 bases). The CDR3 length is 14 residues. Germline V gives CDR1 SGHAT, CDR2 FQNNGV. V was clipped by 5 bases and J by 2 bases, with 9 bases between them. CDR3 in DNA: TGTGCCAGCAGCCGAGACAGTAACACCGGGGAGCTGTTTTTT. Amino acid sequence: CASSRDSNTGELFF.

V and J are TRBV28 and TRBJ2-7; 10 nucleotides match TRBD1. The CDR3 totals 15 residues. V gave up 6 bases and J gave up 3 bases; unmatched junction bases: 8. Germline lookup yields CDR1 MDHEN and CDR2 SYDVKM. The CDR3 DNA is TGTGCCAGCAGAGGAGGGACAGGGGCCCGCTACGAGCAGTACTTC. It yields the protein CASRGGTGARYEQYF.

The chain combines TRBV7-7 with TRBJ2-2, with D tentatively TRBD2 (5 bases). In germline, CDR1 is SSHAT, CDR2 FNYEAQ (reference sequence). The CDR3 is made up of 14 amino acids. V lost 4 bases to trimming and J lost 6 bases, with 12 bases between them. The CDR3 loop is CASSSAPGSGELFF. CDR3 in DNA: TGTGCCAGCAGCTCCGCCCCGGGGTCCGGGGAGCTGTTTTTT. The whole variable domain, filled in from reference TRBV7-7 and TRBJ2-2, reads GAGVSQSPRYKVTKRGQDVTLRCDPISSHATLYWYQQALGQGPEFLTYFNYEAQPDKSGLPSDRFSAERPEGSISTLTIQRTEQRDSAMYRCASSSAPGSGELFFGEGSRLTVL.

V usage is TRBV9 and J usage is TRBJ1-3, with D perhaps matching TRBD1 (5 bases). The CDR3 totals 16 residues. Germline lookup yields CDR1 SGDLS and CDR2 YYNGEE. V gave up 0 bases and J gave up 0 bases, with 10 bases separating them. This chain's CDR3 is CASSVGGVYSGNTIYF. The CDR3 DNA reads TGTGCCAGCAGCGTAGGGGGGGTTTACTCTGGAAACACCATATATTTT. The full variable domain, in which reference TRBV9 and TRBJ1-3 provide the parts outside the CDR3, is DSGVTQTPKHLITATGQRVTLRCSPRSGDLSVYWYQQSLDQGLQFLIQYYNGEERAKGNILERFSAQQFPDLHSELNLSSLELGDSALYFCASSVGGVYSGNTIYFGEGSWLTVV.

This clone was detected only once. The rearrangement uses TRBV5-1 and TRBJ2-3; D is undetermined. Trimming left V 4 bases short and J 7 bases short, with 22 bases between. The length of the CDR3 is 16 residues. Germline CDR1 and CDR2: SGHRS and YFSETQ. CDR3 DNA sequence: TGCGCCAGCAGCCCCGGCTCGGGCTATGGTCGGAATACGCAGTATTTT. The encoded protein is CASSPGSGYGRNTQYF.

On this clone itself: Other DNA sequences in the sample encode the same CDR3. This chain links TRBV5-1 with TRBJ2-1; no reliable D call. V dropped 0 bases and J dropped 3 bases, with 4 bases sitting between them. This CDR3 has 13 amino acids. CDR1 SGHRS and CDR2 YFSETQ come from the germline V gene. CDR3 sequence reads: CASSLGSYNEQFF. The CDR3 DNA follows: TGCGCCAGCAGCTTGGGTAGCTACAATGAGCAGTTCTTC.

CDR3: CASSLDALRVSSYNEQFF. The CDR3, as DNA: TGCGCCAGCAGCTTGGATGCCCTCCGGGTAAGCTCCTACAATGAGCAGTTCTTC. The gene calls are TRBV5-1 and TRBJ2-1; unclear D gene. Trimming left V 0 bases short and J 0 bases short, with 16 bases between. In germline, CDR1 is SGHRS, CDR2 YFSETQ. The CDR3 extends over 18 amino acids.